This T cell receptor (beta chain) was sequenced for a study of blood T cell repertoires in COVID-19. Study overall: Specimens from acute and convalescent COVID-19 originated in the United States, Italy and Spain.

The V end lost 5 bases, the J end lost 4 bases, and 7 bases lay between the germline ends. This CDR3 has 12 residues. Germline-derived CDR1 and CDR2 are SNHLY and FYNNEI. Per the authors' pipeline: Scientists estimated how many nucleated cells there were by amplifying reference gene primers. The table came from immunoSEQ multiplex PCR; TCRdb's copy has only in-frame clones and leaves some out. That table gives V, J and clone size, and the DNA gave D and trimming. The sample holds roughly 350,000 clones, 91% seen once. Sequenced sample: peripheral blood. This TCR derives from a woman aged 18-29 years who had recovered from COVID-19. The J gene is TRBJ2-3, the V gene TRBV2; D not resolved. CDR3 residues: CASSPQADTQYF. The CDR3 DNA reads TGTGCCAGCAGTCCGCAGGCAGATACGCAGTATTTT.